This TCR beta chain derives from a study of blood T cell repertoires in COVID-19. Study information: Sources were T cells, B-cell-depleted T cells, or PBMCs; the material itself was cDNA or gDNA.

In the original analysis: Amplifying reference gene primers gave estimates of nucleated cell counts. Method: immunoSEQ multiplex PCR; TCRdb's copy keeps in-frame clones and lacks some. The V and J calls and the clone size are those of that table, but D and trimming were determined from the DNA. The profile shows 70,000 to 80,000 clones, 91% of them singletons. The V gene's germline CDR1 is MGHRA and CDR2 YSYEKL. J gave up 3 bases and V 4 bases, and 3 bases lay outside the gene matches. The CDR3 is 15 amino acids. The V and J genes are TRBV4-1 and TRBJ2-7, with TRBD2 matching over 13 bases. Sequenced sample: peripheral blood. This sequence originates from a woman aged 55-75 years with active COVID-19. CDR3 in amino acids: CASSLGLAGVYEQYF. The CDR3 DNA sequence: TGCGCCAGCAGCCTTGGACTAGCGGGAGTCTACGAGCAGTACTTC.